The 14 T cell receptor beta chains listed next were all sequenced from one sample in a study of shared clonotypes between healthy human individuals (dated by TCRdb to 2018 to 2021). CD8 naive samples were obtained by positive selection for CCR7 among CD45RO-negative cells, yielding a CD45RA+CCR7+ population from which TemRA cells were excluded. Receptor libraries were prepared by the immunoSEQ multiplex PCR assay. Imported from immuneACCESS, the table was reduced by TCRdb to in-frame sequences with V and J called. These copies leave out some clones; in studies compared against another copy, an unresolved V gene accounts for under half, and the cause of the remainder is not known. For this sample the table gives over 800,000 clones, of which more than 85% were detected only once. 24% of the sample goes to the ten largest clones. Specimen: naive CD8+ T cells sorted from blood. The cell subset or site label corresponds to: CD45RA+CCR7+. These receptors were taken from a young man in good health.

This chain joins TRBV27 and TRBJ2-1; 7 nucleotides agree with TRBD2. J lost 5 bases, V lost 4 bases, and 11 bases had no gene match. The CDR3 runs 16 residues. The germline gives CDR1 MNHEY, CDR2 SMNVEV (reference sequence). The CDR3 region is CASSSPSRLADNEQFF. CDR3 sequence (DNA): TGTGCCAGCAGTTCCCCCTCCCGACTAGCCGACAATGAGCAGTTCTTC.

Comments on this clone: Other DNA sequences from this sample encode an identical CDR3 as well. The chain joins TRBV5-1 to TRBJ2-7, with TRBD1 identical over 9 bases. Losses at the gene ends were 3 bases for V and 4 bases for J; bases not matched to a gene: 5. Looked up from germline, CDR1 is SGHRS and CDR2 is YFSETQ. This CDR3 has 14 residues. The CDR3 spells CASSSGTGSYEQYF. CDR3 sequence (DNA): TGCGCCAGCAGCTCCGGGACAGGGTCGTACGAGCAGTACTTC.

The chain joins TRBV4-1 to TRBJ2-4; perhaps TRBD2 as D (6 bases). Trimming took 4 bases from V and 7 from J, leaving 8 bases between them. Per the germline V gene, CDR1 is MGHRA and CDR2 is YSYEKL. This CDR3 region has 12 residues. CDR3 residues: CASSLGGNIQYF. The CDR3 DNA is TGCGCCAGCAGCCTCGGAGGGAACATTCAGTACTTC.

The chain employs TRBV7-9 and TRBJ2-2; D is uncertain. Germline-derived CDR1 and CDR2 are SEHNR and FQNEAQ (reference sequence). V shed 9 bases and J shed 10 bases, with 9 bases lying between them. The CDR3 length is 10 residues. The CDR3 DNA reads as TGTGCCAGGCGCCAACAGGAGCTGTTTTTT. This codes for CARRQQELFF.

The V call is TRBV7-9, the J call TRBJ1-1; D not certain. This CDR3 has 14 residues. Germline assignment: CDR1 SEHNR and CDR2 FQNEAQ (reference sequence). V lost 5 bases and J lost 6, with 16 bases in between. For the CDR3, the DNA is TGTGCCAGCAGCCCAAGAATGGATCTCTCTGAAGCTTTCTTT. Its protein is CASSPRMDLSEAFF.

V usage is TRBV28 and J usage is TRBJ2-3; a possible D gene is TRBD2 (6 bases). Germline lookup yields CDR1 MDHEN and CDR2 SYDVKM. This CDR3 region has 15 residues. The V gene lost 2 bases and the J gene lost 3 bases, with 12 bases spanning the gap. In nucleotides, the CDR3 is TGTGCCAGCAGTTTACTTTCAGGGACTACAGATACGCAGTATTTT. Translation gives CASSLLSGTTDTQYF.

The rearrangement uses TRBV19 and TRBJ2-1; 8 bases fit TRBD1. The germline gives CDR1 LNHDA, CDR2 SQIVND (reference sequence). The CDR3 is made up of 16 amino acids. The V gene end was trimmed by 5 bases and the J gene end by 0 bases; junction bases not matched to a gene: 6. CDR3 nucleotide sequence: TGTGCCAGTAGTTCTGGGACAGGACCCTCCTACAATGAGCAGTTCTTC. Protein product: CASSSGTGPSYNEQFF.

This clone came up a few times. The CDR3 here is CASSLYAGELFF. CDR3 nucleotides: TGTGCCAGCAGTTTATATGCCGGGGAGCTGTTTTTT. This chain uses TRBV27 with TRBJ2-2, with unresolved D. The CDR3 runs 12 residues. From germline, CDR1 is MNHEY and CDR2 SMNVEV (reference sequence). Trimming removed 1 base from V and 6 bases from J, with 3 bases in between.

The rearrangement joins TRBV6-1 to TRBJ2-2; D not resolved. Germline V gives CDR1 MNHNS, CDR2 SASEGT. The V end was cut by 0 bases, the J end by 9 bases, with 5 bases between. The CDR3 is 12 residues long. CDR3 in amino acids: CASSEAPRELFF. The DNA of the CDR3 is TGTGCCAGCAGTGAAGCCCCTCGGGAGCTGTTTTTT.

This CDR3 reads CASSHDNPYEQYF. The CDR3, as DNA: TGTGCCAGCAGCCATGATAATCCCTACGAGCAGTACTTC. V is TRBV5-4 and J is TRBJ2-7; no clear D. This CDR3 is 13 amino acids long. Germline assignment: CDR1 SGHNT and CDR2 YYREEE (reference sequence). V lost 4 bases and J 2 bases, leaving 10 bases between the germline ends.

The chain carries TRBV2 and TRBJ2-7; 8 bases are a match to TRBD2. The CDR3 has 11 amino acids. J lost 2 bases, V lost 11 bases, and 2 bases had no gene match. Looked up from germline, CDR1 is SNHLY and CDR2 is FYNNEI. In nucleotides, the CDR3 is TGTGCCGGGGGACTAGCCTACGAGCAGTACTTC. Protein: CAGGLAYEQYF.

This chain connects TRBV6-5 to TRBJ2-2; TRBD2 is a possible D gene (6 bases). Trimming removed 2 bases at V and 5 bases at J, with 6 bases between. Germline V gene data show CDR1 as MNHEY and CDR2 as SVGAGI. CDR3 length: 13 residues. CDR3 in amino acids: CASSYGRTGELFF. The CDR3 DNA reads as TGTGCCAGCAGTTACGGGAGGACCGGGGAGCTGTTTTTT.

CDR3 sequence (DNA): TGCAGCGTCGCATGGGGGAATAGCAATCAGCCCCAGCATTTT. Encoded protein: CSVAWGNSNQPQHF. The V call is TRBV29-1, the J call TRBJ1-5, with a weak D call TRBD1 (5 bases). The V gene lost 6 bases and the J gene lost 0 bases, with 12 bases spanning the gap. Germline V gives CDR1 SQVTM, CDR2 ANQGSEA. The CDR3 has 14 residues.

V is TRBV9 and J is TRBJ2-3, with a weak D call TRBD2 (6 bases). CDR1 is SGDLS, CDR2 YYNGEE, per germline. Trimming left V 0 bases short and J 0 bases short, with 11 bases between. This CDR3 contains 16 residues. As DNA, the CDR3 is TGTGCCAGCAGCGTAGACCGGCGGGAAAGCACAGATACGCAGTATTTT. This gives the protein CASSVDRRESTDTQYF.